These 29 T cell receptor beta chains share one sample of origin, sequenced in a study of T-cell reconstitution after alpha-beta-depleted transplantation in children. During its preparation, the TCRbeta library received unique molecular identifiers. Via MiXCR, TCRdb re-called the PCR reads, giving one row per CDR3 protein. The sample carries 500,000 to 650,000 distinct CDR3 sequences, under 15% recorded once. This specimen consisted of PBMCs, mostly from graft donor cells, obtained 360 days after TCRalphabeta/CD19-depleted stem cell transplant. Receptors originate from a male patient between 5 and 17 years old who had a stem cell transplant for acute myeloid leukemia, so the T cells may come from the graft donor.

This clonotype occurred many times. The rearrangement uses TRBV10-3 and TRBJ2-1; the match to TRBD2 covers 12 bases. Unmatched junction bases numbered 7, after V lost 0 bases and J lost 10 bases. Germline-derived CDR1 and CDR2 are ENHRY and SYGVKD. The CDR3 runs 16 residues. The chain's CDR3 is CAISESRLAGEGEQFF. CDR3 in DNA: TGTGCCATCAGTGAGTCGCGACTAGCGGGAGAGGGCGAGCAGTTCTTC.

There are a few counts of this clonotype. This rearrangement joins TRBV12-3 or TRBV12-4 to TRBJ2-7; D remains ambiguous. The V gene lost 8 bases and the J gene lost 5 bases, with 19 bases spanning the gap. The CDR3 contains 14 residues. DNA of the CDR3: TGTGCCAGCGGGAACCTTACGATTCGCGACGAGCAGTACTTC. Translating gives CASGNLTIRDEQYF.

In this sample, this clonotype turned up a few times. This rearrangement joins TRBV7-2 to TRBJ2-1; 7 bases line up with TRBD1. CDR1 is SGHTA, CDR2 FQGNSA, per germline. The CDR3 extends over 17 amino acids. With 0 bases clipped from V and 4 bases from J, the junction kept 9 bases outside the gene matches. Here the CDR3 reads CASSLAFRGLKYNEQFF. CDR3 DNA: TGTGCCAGCAGCTTAGCGTTTAGGGGGCTGAAGTACAATGAGCAGTTCTTC.

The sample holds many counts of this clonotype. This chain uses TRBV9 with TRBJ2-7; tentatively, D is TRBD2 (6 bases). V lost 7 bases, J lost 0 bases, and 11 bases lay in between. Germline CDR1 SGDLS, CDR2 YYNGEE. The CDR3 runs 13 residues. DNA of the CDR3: TGTGCCAGCGCCGGGACTCCCTCCTACGAGCAGTACTTC. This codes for CASAGTPSYEQYF.

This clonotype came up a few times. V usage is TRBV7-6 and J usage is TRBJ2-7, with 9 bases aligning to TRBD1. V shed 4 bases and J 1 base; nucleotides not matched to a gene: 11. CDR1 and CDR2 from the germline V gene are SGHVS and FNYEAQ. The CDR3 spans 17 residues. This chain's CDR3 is CASSWPPGTGTSYEQYF. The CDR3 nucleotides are TGTGCCAGCAGCTGGCCACCCGGGACAGGGACTTCCTACGAGCAGTACTTC.

The CDR3, as DNA: TGTGCCAGTAACCACAGGGGGCATCTCTCTGGGGCCAACGTCCTGACTTTC. Its translation is CASNHRGHLSGANVLTF. V and J are TRBV28 and TRBJ2-6, with TRBD1 identical over 9 bases. J lost 0 bases, V lost 9 bases, and 9 bases had no gene match. CDR1 is MDHEN, CDR2 SYDVKM, per germline. This CDR3 has 17 amino acids.

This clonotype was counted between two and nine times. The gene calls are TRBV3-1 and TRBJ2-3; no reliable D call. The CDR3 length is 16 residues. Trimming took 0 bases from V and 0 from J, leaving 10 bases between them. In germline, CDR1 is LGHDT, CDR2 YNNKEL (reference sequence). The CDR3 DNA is TGTGCCAGCAGCCAAGAAAGCGACGGGAGCACAGATACGCAGTATTTT. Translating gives CASSQESDGSTDTQYF.

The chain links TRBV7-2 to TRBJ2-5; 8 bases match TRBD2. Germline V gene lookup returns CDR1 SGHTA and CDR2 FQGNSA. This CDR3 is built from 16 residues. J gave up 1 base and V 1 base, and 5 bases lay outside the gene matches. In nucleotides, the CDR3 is TGTGCCAGCAGCTTAGACCTAGCGGGCCGCCAAGAGACCCAGTACTTC. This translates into CASSLDLAGRQETQYF.

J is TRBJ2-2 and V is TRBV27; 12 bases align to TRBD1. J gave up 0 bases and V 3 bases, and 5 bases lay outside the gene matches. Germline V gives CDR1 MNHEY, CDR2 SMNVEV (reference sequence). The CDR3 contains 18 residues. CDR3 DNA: TGTGCCAGCAGTTTGGGACAGGGGGCGGCTCCGAACACCGGGGAGCTGTTTTTT. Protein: CASSLGQGAAPNTGELFF.

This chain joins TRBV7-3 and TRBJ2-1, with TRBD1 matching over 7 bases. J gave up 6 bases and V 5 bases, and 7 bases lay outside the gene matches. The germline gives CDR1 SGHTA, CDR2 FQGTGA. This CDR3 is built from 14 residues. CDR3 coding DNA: TGTGCCAGCAGCGTGACAGGGTTCATCAATGAGCAGTTCTTC. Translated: CASSVTGFINEQFF.

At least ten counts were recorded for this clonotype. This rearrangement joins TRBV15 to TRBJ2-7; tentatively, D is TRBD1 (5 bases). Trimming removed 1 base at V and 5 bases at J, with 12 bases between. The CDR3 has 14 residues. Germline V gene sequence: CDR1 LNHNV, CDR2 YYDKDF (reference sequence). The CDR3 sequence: CATSRAGAPHEQYF. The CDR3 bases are TGTGCCACCAGCAGAGCTGGGGCTCCCCACGAGCAGTACTTC.

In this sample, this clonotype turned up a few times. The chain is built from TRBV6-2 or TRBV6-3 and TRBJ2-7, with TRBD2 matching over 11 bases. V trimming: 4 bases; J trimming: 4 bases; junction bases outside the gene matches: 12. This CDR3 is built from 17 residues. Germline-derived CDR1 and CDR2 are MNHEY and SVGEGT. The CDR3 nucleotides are TGTGCCAGCAGTTCCTCGGGACTAGCGGATTTGACGTACGAGCAGTACTTC. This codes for CASSSSGLADLTYEQYF.

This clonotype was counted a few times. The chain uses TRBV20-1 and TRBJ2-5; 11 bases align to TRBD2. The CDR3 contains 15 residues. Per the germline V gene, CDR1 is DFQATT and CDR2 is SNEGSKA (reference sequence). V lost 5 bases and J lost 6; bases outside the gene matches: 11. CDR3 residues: CSAGPLAGVGKTQYF. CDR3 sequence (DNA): TGCAGTGCTGGACCACTAGCGGGAGTTGGGAAGACCCAGTACTTC.

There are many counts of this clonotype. The CDR3 DNA reads TGTGCCATCAGTGAGGGGACAGGAACTAGCGGGAATCAGGAGCAGTTCTTC. Amino acid sequence: CAISEGTGTSGNQEQFF. The rearrangement links TRBV10-3 to TRBJ2-1; 10 nucleotides line up with TRBD2. The CDR3 has 17 residues. CDR1 is ENHRY, CDR2 SYGVKD, per germline. V was clipped by 2 bases and J by 10 bases; unmatched bases: 14.

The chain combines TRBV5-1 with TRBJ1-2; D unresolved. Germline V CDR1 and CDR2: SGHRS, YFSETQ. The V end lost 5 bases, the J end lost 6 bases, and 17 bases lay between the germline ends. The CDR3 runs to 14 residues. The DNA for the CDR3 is TGCGCCAGCAGGGCCCTTGAGGCTGGGAATGGCTACACCTTC. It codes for CASRALEAGNGYTF. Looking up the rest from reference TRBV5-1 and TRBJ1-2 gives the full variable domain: KAGVTQTPRYLIKTRGQQVTLSCSPISGHRSVSWYQQTPGQGLQFLFEYFSETQRNKGNFPGRFSGRQFSNSRSEMNVSTLELGDSALYLCASRALEAGNGYTFGSGTRLTVV.

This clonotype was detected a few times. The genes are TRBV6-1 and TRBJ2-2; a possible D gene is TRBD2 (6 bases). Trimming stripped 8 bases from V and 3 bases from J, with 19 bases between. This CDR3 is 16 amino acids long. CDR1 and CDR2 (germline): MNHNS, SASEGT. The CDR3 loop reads CASLTWTSGDTGELFF. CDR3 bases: TGTGCCAGCCTAACGTGGACCTCGGGGGACACCGGGGAGCTGTTTTTT.

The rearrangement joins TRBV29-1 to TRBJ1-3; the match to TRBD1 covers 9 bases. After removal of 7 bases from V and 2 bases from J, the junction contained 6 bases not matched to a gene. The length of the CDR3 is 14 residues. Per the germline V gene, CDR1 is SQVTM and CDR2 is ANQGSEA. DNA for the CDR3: TGCAGCGCTGGGACAGGGACTACTGGAAACACCATATATTTT. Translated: CSAGTGTTGNTIYF.

The CDR3 DNA sequence: TGTGCCACCAGCACCCGGACTAGCGGGGGAAATGAGCAGTTCTTC. This encodes CATSTRTSGGNEQFF. V and J are TRBV15 and TRBJ2-1; 13 positions match TRBD2. V lost 4 bases and J lost 7; bases outside the gene matches: 4. Germline CDR1 LNHNV, CDR2 YYDKDF (reference sequence). This CDR3 is 15 amino acids long.

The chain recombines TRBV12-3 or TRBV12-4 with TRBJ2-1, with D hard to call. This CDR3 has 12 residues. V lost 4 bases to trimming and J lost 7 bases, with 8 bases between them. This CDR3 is CASSSRANEQFF. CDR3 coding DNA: TGTGCCAGCAGTTCAAGGGCTAATGAGCAGTTCTTC.

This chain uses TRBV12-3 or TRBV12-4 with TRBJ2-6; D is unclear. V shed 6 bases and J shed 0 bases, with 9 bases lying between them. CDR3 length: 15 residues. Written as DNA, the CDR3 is TGTGCCAGCAGGGGGAATGACTCTGGGGCCAACGTCCTGACTTTC. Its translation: CASRGNDSGANVLTF.

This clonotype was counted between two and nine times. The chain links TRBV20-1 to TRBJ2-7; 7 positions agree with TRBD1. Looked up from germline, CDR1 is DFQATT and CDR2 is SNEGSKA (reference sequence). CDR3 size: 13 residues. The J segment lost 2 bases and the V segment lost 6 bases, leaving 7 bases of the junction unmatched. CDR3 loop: CSATDRFPYEQYF. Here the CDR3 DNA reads TGCAGTGCAACGGACAGGTTTCCCTACGAGCAGTACTTC.

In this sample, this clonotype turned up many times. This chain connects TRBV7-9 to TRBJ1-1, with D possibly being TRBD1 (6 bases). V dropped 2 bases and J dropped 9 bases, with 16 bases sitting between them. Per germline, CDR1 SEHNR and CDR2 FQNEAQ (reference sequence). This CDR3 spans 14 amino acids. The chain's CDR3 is CASSLPRRGAQAFF. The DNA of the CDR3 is TGTGCCAGCAGCTTACCCAGGAGGGGGGCCCAAGCTTTCTTT.

The chain's CDR3 is CASTYSGANVLTF. DNA for the CDR3: TGTGCCAGCACGTACTCTGGGGCCAACGTCCTGACTTTC. The chain has TRBV27 and TRBJ2-6; D unclear. The CDR3 length is 13 residues. Between the trimmed V and J ends, which lost 7 bases and 0 bases, there was a span of 4 bases. CDR1 is MNHEY and CDR2 is SMNVEV in the germline V gene (reference sequence).

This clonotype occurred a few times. The CDR3 coding sequence is TGTGCCAGCAGCCTACAGGGGGCTGGAAACACCATATATTTT. Encoded protein: CASSLQGAGNTIYF. The chain uses TRBV6-1 and TRBJ1-3, with 8 bases identical to TRBD1. CDR3 length equals 14 residues. With V trimmed by 6 bases and J by 2 bases, 3 bases remained unmatched. CDR1 and CDR2 from the germline V gene are MNHNS and SASEGT.

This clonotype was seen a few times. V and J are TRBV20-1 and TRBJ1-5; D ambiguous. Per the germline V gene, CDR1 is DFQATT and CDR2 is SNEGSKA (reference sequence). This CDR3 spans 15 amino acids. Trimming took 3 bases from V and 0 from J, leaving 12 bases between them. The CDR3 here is CSASRQDHSNQPQHF. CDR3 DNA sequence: TGCAGTGCTAGTAGGCAGGACCATAGCAATCAGCCCCAGCATTTT.

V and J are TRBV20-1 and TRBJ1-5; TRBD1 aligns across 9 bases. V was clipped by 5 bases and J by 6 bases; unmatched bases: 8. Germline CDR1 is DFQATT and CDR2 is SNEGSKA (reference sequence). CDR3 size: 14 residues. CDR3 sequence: CSAFTGQGIQPQHF. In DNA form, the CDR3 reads TGCAGTGCTTTCACGGGACAGGGAATTCAGCCCCAGCATTTT.

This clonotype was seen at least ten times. CDR3 nucleotide sequence: TGCAGCGTTGACCATGGGACATCCTCCTACGAGCAGTACTTC. This translates into CSVDHGTSSYEQYF. The rearrangement uses TRBV29-1 and TRBJ2-7, with D possibly being TRBD1 (6 bases). This CDR3 comprises 14 residues. CDR1 is SQVTM and CDR2 is ANQGSEA in the germline V gene. Trimming left V 3 bases short and J 0 bases short, with 12 bases between.

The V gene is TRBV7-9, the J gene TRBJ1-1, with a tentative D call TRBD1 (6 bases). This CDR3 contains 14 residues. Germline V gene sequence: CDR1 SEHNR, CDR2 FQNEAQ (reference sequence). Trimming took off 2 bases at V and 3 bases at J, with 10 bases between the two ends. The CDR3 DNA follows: TGTGCCAGCAGCTTACGGGGGCTGGACACTGAAGCTTTCTTT. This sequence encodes CASSLRGLDTEAFF. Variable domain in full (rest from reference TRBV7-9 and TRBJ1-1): DTGVSQNPRHKITKRGQNVTFRCDPISEHNRLYWYRQTLGQGPEFLTYFQNEAQLEKSRLLSDRFSAERPKGSFSTLEIQRTEQGDSAMYLCASSLRGLDTEAFFGQGTRLTVV.

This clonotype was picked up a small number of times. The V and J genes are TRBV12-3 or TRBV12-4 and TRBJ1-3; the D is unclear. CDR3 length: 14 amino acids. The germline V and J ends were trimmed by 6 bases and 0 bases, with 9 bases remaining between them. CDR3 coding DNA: TGTGCCAGCAGGCTTTCAGACTCTGGAAACACCATATATTTT. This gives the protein CASRLSDSGNTIYF.